This T cell receptor (beta chain) derives from a study of cytomegalovirus exposure and HLA in healthy donors. The germline gives CDR1 LNHDA, CDR2 SQIVND (reference sequence). The CDR3 covers 15 residues. V was clipped by 1 base and J by 1 base, with 7 bases between them. This PCR relied on a set of 60 Vbeta primers and 13 Jbeta primers. Method: immunoSEQ multiplex PCR; TCRdb's copy keeps in-frame clones and lacks some. Of 150,000 to 200,000 clones detected, around 83% appear once; the ten largest clones hold roughly 1.7%. The TCR originated in a man aged 35-49 years in good health and CMV-seropositive. The material sequenced was PBMCs. The V and J genes are TRBV19 and TRBJ1-4; D gene uncertain. The CDR3 nucleotides read TGTGCCAGTAGTATAGCAAGCGGAACTAATGAAAAACTGTTTTTT. It translates to CASSIASGTNEKLFF.